This TCR beta chain appears in the sequencing data of a study of blood T cell repertoires in COVID-19. Study context: Nucleic acid was either cDNA or gDNA, and it came from T cells, B-cell-depleted T cells, or PBMCs.

Under the authors' procedure: Reference gene primer amplification yielded estimated nucleated cell counts. Sequencing was performed with immunoSEQ multiplex PCR; in TCRdb, only in-frame clones are kept and a portion is missing. That table furnishes V, J and clone size, whereas the DNA furnished D and trimming. The sample carries a few hundred thousand clones, about nine tenths recorded once. Patients from Seattle were sampled longitudinally, starting during active infection. The length of the CDR3 is 18 residues. Germline loops: CDR1 SGHRS, CDR2 YFSETQ. V shed 2 bases and J 3 bases; nucleotides not matched to a gene: 16.

Source material: peripheral blood. The sequence derives from a person aged 18 to 29 with COVID-19, enrolled during active disease. The chain carries TRBV5-1 and TRBJ2-7; 8 positions match TRBD2. In DNA form, the CDR3 reads TGCGCCAGCAGCTTAGAGACTAGCGTCTTGGGAGTGGGCTACGAGCAGTACTTC. This codes for CASSLETSVLGVGYEQYF.